This passage covers 6 T cell receptor beta chains from one sample sequenced in a study of shared clonotypes between healthy human individuals. Assay: immunoSEQ multiplex PCR; the TCRdb copy retains only in-frame clones and omits some. The sample has some 1.5 million clones; around 95% are singletons. Source material: naive CD4+ T cells sorted from blood. Subset denoted: CD45RA+ positively selected. These receptors were obtained from a young man in good health.

The V call is TRBV12-5, the J call TRBJ1-3, with a tentative D call TRBD1 (5 bases). Deletions cut 0 bases from V and 4 bases from J, with 16 bases between. This CDR3 is 17 amino acids long. The germline V gene has CDR1 LGHNT and CDR2 FRNRAP. The CDR3 is CASGLVLGQGIGNTIYF. CDR3 in DNA: TGTGCTAGTGGTTTGGTACTCGGGCAGGGTATCGGAAACACCATATATTTT.

The rearrangement joins TRBV7-7 to TRBJ2-5; tentative D call: TRBD2 (5 bases). CDR1 is SSHAT and CDR2 is FNYEAQ in the germline V gene (reference sequence). V was trimmed by 3 bases and J by 4 bases, leaving 6 bases between them. The CDR3 runs to 12 residues. CDR3 loop: CASSFAGETQYF. The CDR3, as DNA: TGTGCCAGCAGCTTCGCGGGAGAGACCCAGTACTTC.

J is TRBJ2-3 and V is TRBV5-1; D is ambiguous. The CDR3 length is 13 residues. V lost 4 bases to trimming and J lost 0 bases, with 6 bases between them. CDR1 SGHRS and CDR2 YFSETQ come from the germline V gene. For the CDR3, the DNA is TGCGCCAGCAGCCCGGAGAGCACAGATACGCAGTATTTT. Protein product: CASSPESTDTQYF.

This chain connects TRBV7-3 to TRBJ2-1; D remains unclear. Germline CDR1 and CDR2: SGHTA and FQGTGA. The CDR3 length is 15 residues. V lost 4 bases, J lost 0 bases, and 10 bases lay in between. The CDR3 here is CASSSGPISYNEQFF. The CDR3 DNA reads TGTGCCAGCAGCTCGGGTCCTATCTCCTACAATGAGCAGTTCTTC.

The V and J genes are TRBV19 and TRBJ1-5, with a weak D call TRBD1 (6 bases). V lost 0 bases and J lost 4, with 10 bases in between. CDR1 is LNHDA, CDR2 SQIVND, per germline (reference sequence). This CDR3 is 15 amino acids long. DNA of the CDR3: TGTGCCAGTAGTATAGATGGGGGGCTTAATCAGCCCCAGCATTTT. Its protein is CASSIDGGLNQPQHF.

J is TRBJ2-3 and V is TRBV29-1, with TRBD2 matching over 7 bases. The CDR3 runs 12 residues. The germline CDR1 and CDR2 sequences are SQVTM and ANQGSEA. V shed 4 bases, J shed 12 bases, and the junction held 10 bases outside the gene matches. Written as DNA, the CDR3 is TGCAGCGTTGCAATCGCGGGAGCGGCACAGTATTTT. This sequence encodes CSVAIAGAAQYF.